This TCR beta chain was found in a study of T cells after yellow fever vaccination. Deletions cut 3 bases from V and 0 bases from J, with 11 bases between. CDR3 length equals 15 residues. The germline gives CDR1 ENHRY, CDR2 SYGVKD. This clonotype was detected only a few times. Production of TCR cDNA was by 5'RACE template switching, which also added a universal primer site and UMIs. TCRdb passed the 5' RACE reads through MiXCR, listing each CDR3 protein once. The sample contains approximately 610,000 distinct CDR3 sequences, around 16% of which appear only once. This chain connects TRBV10-3 to TRBJ1-1; the D gene is possibly TRBD1 (5 bases). Sample: PBMCs, taken 5 days after the first yellow fever vaccination. The sequence was obtained from a man aged 18-30 years who received the YFV17D yellow fever vaccine. CDR3 loop: CAISDGQGVNTEAFF. The DNA of the CDR3 is TGTGCCATCAGTGATGGGCAAGGGGTGAACACTGAAGCTTTCTTT.